This T cell receptor beta chain was observed in a study of T-cell reconstitution after alpha-beta-depleted transplantation in children. Unique molecular identifiers were incorporated during preparation of the TCRbeta library. TCRdb independently ran MiXCR on the PCR reads; one entry per CDR3 protein. The sample has roughly 200,000 distinct CDR3 sequences; about 6.6% are singletons. This clonotype was detected only a few times. Germline CDR1 and CDR2: SGHVS and FNYEAQ. The V and J ends lost 0 bases and 0 bases, in that order; junction bases with no gene match: 1. CDR3 length: 16 residues. V gene TRBV7-6 combines with J gene TRBJ1-1; 10 bases are shared with TRBD1. The receptor's source is a boy aged 2 to 10 with acute lymphoblastic leukemia, due to receive a stem cell transplant. The starting material was PBMCs, obtained before TCRalphabeta/CD19-depleted stem cell transplant. The CDR3 DNA sequence: TGTGCCAGCAGCTTAGCAGGACAGGGGGTGAACACTGAAGCTTTCTTT. This translates into CASSLAGQGVNTEAFF.